Each of the 22 T cell receptor beta chains below was sequenced from the same sample in a study of blood T cell repertoires in COVID-19. Produced via immunoSEQ multiplex PCR; TCRdb's table is partial and in-frame only. This sample has around 170,000 clones, with around 80% found just once. The sample comprised PBMCs or T cells enriched from blood (not recorded which). All receptors derive from a man aged 45-65 years who had recovered from COVID-19.

V usage is TRBV5-1 and J usage is TRBJ2-5; 7 bases are shared with TRBD1. CDR1 is SGHRS and CDR2 is YFSETQ in the germline V gene. The length of the CDR3 is 13 residues. After removal of 3 bases from V and 4 bases from J, the junction contained 3 bases not matched to a gene. The CDR3 DNA follows: TGCGCCAGCAGCTCGGGACAGCGAGAGACCCAGTACTTC. This sequence encodes CASSSGQRETQYF.

This clone was seen a few times. The CDR3 coding sequence is TGTGCCAGCAGTCGGACAGTATCACCCCTCCACTTT. It translates to CASSRTVSPLHF. The chain recombines TRBV28 with TRBJ1-6, with a weak D call TRBD1 (6 bases). Germline values: CDR1 MDHEN, CDR2 SYDVKM. There are 12 residues in the CDR3. Trimming took 5 bases from V and 10 from J, leaving 9 bases between them.

The rearrangement uses TRBV28 and TRBJ1-4; 7 nucleotides match TRBD1. The germline CDR1 and CDR2 sequences are MDHEN and SYDVKM. The V gene end was trimmed by 5 bases and the J gene end by 8 bases; junction bases not matched to a gene: 8. This CDR3 comprises 14 residues. CDR3 nucleotides: TGTGCCAGCAGTACGACAGGGCGTCTGGAAAAACTGTTTTTT. Protein sequence: CASSTTGRLEKLFF.

V is TRBV5-1 and J is TRBJ1-1, with D possibly matching TRBD1 (6 bases). With 0 bases removed from V and 1 base from J, the gap between germline ends came to 7 bases. Germline CDR1 is SGHRS and CDR2 is YFSETQ. This CDR3 is 14 amino acids long. CDR3 amino acids: CASSLGGQNTEAFF. DNA for the CDR3: TGCGCCAGCAGCTTGGGGGGGCAGAACACTGAAGCTTTCTTT.

As concerns this clone: The sample contains more than one DNA sequence encoding this CDR3. The V gene is TRBV18, the J gene TRBJ2-2, with 9 bases that match TRBD1. CDR1 KGHSH and CDR2 LQKENI come from the germline V gene. The CDR3 length is 15 residues. J gave up 1 base and V 6 bases, and 3 bases lay outside the gene matches. The CDR3 DNA reads as TGTGCCAGCTCCCCGGGACAGGGGAACACCGGGGAGCTGTTTTTT. As protein: CASSPGQGNTGELFF. The full variable domain, in which reference TRBV18 and TRBJ2-2 provide the parts outside the CDR3, is NAGVMQNPRHLVRRRGQEARLRCSPMKGHSHVYWYRQLPEEGLKFMVYLQKENIIDESGMPKERFSAEFPKEGPSILRIQQVVRGDSAAYFCASSPGQGNTGELFFGEGSRLTVL.

The rearrangement links TRBV10-3 to TRBJ2-5, with 9 positions matching TRBD1. Germline V CDR1 and CDR2: ENHRY, SYGVKD. Trimming cost V 3 bases and J 5 bases; bases outside gene matches: 16. The length of the CDR3 is 18 residues. This chain's CDR3 is CAISDQRLQQGAGETQYF. CDR3 coding DNA: TGTGCCATCAGTGACCAGAGACTCCAACAGGGGGCCGGGGAGACCCAGTACTTC.

V gene TRBV7-2 combines with J gene TRBJ2-1; D may be TRBD1 (5 bases). This CDR3 contains 14 residues. The V gene lost 0 bases and the J gene lost 6 bases, with 9 bases spanning the gap. Germline V gene lookup returns CDR1 SGHTA and CDR2 FQGNSA. This CDR3 is CASSLATASNEQFF. The CDR3 coding sequence is TGTGCCAGCAGCTTAGCGACAGCCTCCAATGAGCAGTTCTTC.

V gene TRBV7-6 combines with J gene TRBJ1-6, with 7 positions matching TRBD1. V lost 5 bases to trimming and J lost 8 bases; unmatched junction nucleotides: 6. This CDR3 region has 14 residues. Looked up from germline, CDR1 is SGHVS and CDR2 is FNYEAQ. CDR3 sequence reads: CASSAGQSYSPLHF. For the CDR3, the DNA is TGTGCCAGCAGCGCGGGACAGTCCTATTCACCCCTCCACTTT.

V is TRBV9 and J is TRBJ2-2; 11 bases are shared with TRBD2. The germline V gene encodes CDR1 SGDLS and CDR2 YYNGEE. The CDR3 runs to 17 residues. Trimming at V came to 0 bases and at J to 7 bases, leaving 8 bases not matched to a gene. The CDR3 region is CASSVGSTSGGFGELFF. The CDR3, as DNA: TGTGCCAGCAGCGTAGGTTCCACTAGCGGGGGTTTCGGGGAGCTGTTTTTT.

The V call is TRBV12-3 or TRBV12-4, the J call TRBJ2-7, with 7 bases lining up with TRBD1. J gave up 6 bases and V 10 bases, and 12 bases lay outside the gene matches. This CDR3 is 13 amino acids long. The CDR3 DNA reads TGTGCCACTACGACAGGGTTGTTGGGCGAGCAGTACTTC. Its protein product is CATTTGLLGEQYF.

The V and J genes are TRBV2 and TRBJ1-4, with D tentatively TRBD1 (6 bases). The germline gives CDR1 SNHLY, CDR2 FYNNEI. The CDR3 consists of 15 residues. V lost 6 bases and J 3 bases, leaving 14 bases between the germline ends. The CDR3 DNA follows: TGTGCCAGCAGCGAACAGGGTGTTGCTAATGAAAAACTGTTTTTT. It encodes CASSEQGVANEKLFF.

This chain joins TRBV7-2 and TRBJ1-2; D possibly corresponds to TRBD1 (6 bases). Germline V gene data show CDR1 as SGHTA and CDR2 as FQGNSA. The CDR3 has 14 amino acids. V lost 5 bases and J 4 bases, leaving 14 bases between the germline ends. The CDR3 sequence: CASSVDRLFYGYTF. The DNA of the CDR3 is TGTGCCAGCAGCGTCGACAGGTTATTCTATGGCTACACCTTC.

The chain has TRBV21-1 and TRBJ2-7; the D call of TRBD1 is as the table states it, not checked on the DNA. TRBV21-1 counts as a pseudogene. This CDR3 comprises 17 residues. CDR3: CASSKVHKRDRCHEQYF. As DNA, the CDR3 is TGTGCCAGCAGCAAAGTACATAAGCGGGACAGGTGCCACGAGCAGTACTTC.

The V and J genes are TRBV30 and TRBJ1-3, with D possibly being TRBD1 (5 bases). Germline V gene lookup returns CDR1 GTSNPN and CDR2 SVGIG (reference sequence). The V and J ends lost 5 bases and 0 bases respectively, with 5 bases between them. The CDR3 contains 12 residues. The CDR3 protein is CAWGASGNTIYF. CDR3 bases: TGTGCCTGGGGGGCCTCTGGAAACACCATATATTTT.

The chain combines TRBV28 with TRBJ2-5; weak D call: TRBD2 (5 bases). Trimming took off 8 bases at V and 13 bases at J, with 11 bases between the two ends. There are 9 residues in the CDR3. Germline V lookup: CDR1 MDHEN, CDR2 SYDVKM. The CDR3 region is CASGSHPYF. CDR3 nucleotides: TGTGCCAGCGGGAGCCACCCGTACTTC.

The rearrangement joins TRBV28 to TRBJ2-1; 10 bases are shared with TRBD2. The CDR3 has 16 residues. With V trimmed by 7 bases and J by 9 bases, 15 bases remained unmatched. The germline gives CDR1 MDHEN, CDR2 SYDVKM. The CDR3 protein is CASTLGGLAGVTEQFF. In DNA form, the CDR3 reads TGTGCCAGCACCCTAGGCGGGCTAGCGGGGGTTACTGAGCAGTTCTTC.

The V call is TRBV14, the J call TRBJ1-6; 7 bases are a match to TRBD1. J gave up 4 bases and V 5 bases, and 5 bases lay outside the gene matches. Germline CDR1 SGHDN, CDR2 FVKESK. This CDR3 contains 15 residues. CDR3 loop: CASSLGQRYNSPLHF. The CDR3 DNA sequence: TGTGCCAGCAGCTTGGGACAGAGATATAATTCACCCCTCCACTTT.

The V gene is TRBV12-3 or TRBV12-4, the J gene TRBJ1-2, with no clear D. Trimming stripped 6 bases from V and 1 base from J, with 9 bases between. The CDR3 contains 13 residues. Written as DNA, the CDR3 is TGTGCCAGCAGCCCCCTCTTTAACTATGGCTACACCTTC. Its translation is CASSPLFNYGYTF.

The gene calls are TRBV29-1 and TRBJ2-7, with D possibly being TRBD2 (5 bases). CDR1 is SQVTM, CDR2 ANQGSEA, per germline. The V end lost 6 bases, the J end lost 3 bases, and 21 bases lay between the germline ends. This CDR3 contains 15 residues. The CDR3 protein is CSVGISANPFYEQYF. The CDR3 DNA reads as TGCAGCGTCGGGATAAGCGCGAATCCCTTCTACGAGCAGTACTTC.

Only a few counts were recorded for this clone. The chain joins TRBV4-2 to TRBJ1-3; D is perhaps TRBD1 (5 bases). CDR3 length equals 16 residues. The germline V gene encodes CDR1 LGHNA and CDR2 YNFKEQ. Between the trimmed V and J ends, which lost 1 base and 3 bases, there was a span of 13 bases. CDR3 in DNA: TGTGCCAGCAGCCAAGGAGCAGGGTCGGATGGAAACACCATATATTTT. Its protein is CASSQGAGSDGNTIYF.

V gene TRBV5-5 combines with J gene TRBJ2-2; a weak D match, TRBD1 (6 bases). The CDR3 is 16 residues long. CDR1 is SGHKS and CDR2 is YYEKEE in the germline V gene (reference sequence). Trimming took off 1 base at V and 4 bases at J, with 14 bases between the two ends. The CDR3 sequence is CASSLFTGTTTGELFF. Here the CDR3 DNA reads TGTGCCAGCAGCTTGTTTACAGGGACGACCACCGGGGAGCTGTTTTTT. Full variable domain (remainder filled in from reference TRBV5-5 and TRBJ2-2): DAGVTQSPTHLIKTRGQQVTLRCSPISGHKSVSWYQQVLGQGPQFIFQYYEKEERGRGNFPDRFSARQFPNYSSELNVNALLLGDSALYLCASSLFTGTTTGELFFGEGSRLTVL.

The gene calls are TRBV5-1 and TRBJ2-3, with a weak D call TRBD2 (6 bases). The CDR3 contains 19 residues. Deletions cut 7 bases from V and 7 bases from J, with 34 bases between. Germline CDR1 is SGHRS and CDR2 is YFSETQ. In DNA form, the CDR3 reads TGCGCCAGCCGCAATCCGGGTTTAGGTTGGATCGGGGGTCGAAATACGCAGTATTTT. Amino acid sequence: CASRNPGLGWIGGRNTQYF.